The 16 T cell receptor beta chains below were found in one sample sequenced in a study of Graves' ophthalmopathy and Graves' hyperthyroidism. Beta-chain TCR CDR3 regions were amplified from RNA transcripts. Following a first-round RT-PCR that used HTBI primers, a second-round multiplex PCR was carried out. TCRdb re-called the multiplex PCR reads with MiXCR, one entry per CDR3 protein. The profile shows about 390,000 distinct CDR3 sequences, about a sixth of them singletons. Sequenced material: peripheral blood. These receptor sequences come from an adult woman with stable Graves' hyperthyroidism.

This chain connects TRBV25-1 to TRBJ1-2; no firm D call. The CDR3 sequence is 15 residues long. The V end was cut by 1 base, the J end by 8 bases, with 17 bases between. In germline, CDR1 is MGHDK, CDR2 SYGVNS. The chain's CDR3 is CASSEWRTEGSGYTF. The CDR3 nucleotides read TGTGCCAGCAGTGAATGGCGGACGGAGGGTAGCGGCTACACCTTC.

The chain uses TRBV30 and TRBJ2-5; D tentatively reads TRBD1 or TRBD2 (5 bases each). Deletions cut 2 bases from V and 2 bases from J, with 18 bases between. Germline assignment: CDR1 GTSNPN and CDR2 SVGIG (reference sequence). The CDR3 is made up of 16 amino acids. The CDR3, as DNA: TGTGCCTGGAGTCCCGGGACGGCCCCGACACAAGAGACCCAGTACTTC. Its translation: CAWSPGTAPTQETQYF.

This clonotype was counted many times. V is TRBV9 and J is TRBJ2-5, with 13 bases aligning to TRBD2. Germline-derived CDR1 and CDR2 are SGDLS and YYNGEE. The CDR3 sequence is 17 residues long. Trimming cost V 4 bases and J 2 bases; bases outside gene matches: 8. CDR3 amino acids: CASSPGLAGALQETQYF. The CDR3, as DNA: TGTGCCAGCAGCCCTGGACTAGCGGGAGCATTACAAGAGACCCAGTACTTC.

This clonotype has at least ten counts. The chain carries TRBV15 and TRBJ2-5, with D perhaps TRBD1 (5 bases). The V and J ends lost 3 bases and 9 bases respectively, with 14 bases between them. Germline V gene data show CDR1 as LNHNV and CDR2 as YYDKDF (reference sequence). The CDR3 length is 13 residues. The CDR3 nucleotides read TGTGCCACCAGCAGGCCGGATGAAGGGGCCCAGTACTTC. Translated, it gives CATSRPDEGAQYF.

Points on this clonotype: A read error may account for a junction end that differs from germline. The CDR3: CSVEGLGWAHYF. In DNA form, the CDR3 reads TGCAGCGTCGAGGGGCTCGGGTGGGCGCATTATTTT. V is TRBV29-1 and J is TRBJ2-3, with D possibly called TRBD1 or TRBD2 (5 bases each). CDR3 length: 12 amino acids. CDR1 and CDR2 (germline): SQVTM, ANQGSEA.

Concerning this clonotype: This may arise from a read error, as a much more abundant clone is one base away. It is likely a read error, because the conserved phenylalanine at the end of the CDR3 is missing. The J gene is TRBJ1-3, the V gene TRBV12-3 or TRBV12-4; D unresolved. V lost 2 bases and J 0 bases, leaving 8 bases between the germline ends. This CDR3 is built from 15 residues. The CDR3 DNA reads TGTGCCAGCAGTTTAAACAGCTACTCTGGAAACACCATATATTTG. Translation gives CASSLNSYSGNTIYL.

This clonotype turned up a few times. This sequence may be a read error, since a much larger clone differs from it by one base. The CDR3 spells CASSERGGPPLHF. CDR3 sequence (DNA): TGTGCCAGCAGTGAAAGGGGGGGCCCACCCCTCCACTTT. The rearrangement links TRBV2 to TRBJ1-6; D possibly corresponds to TRBD1 (6 bases). The V end lost 2 bases, the J end lost 11 bases, and 10 bases lay between the germline ends. CDR1 and CDR2 (germline): SNHLY, FYNNEI. The CDR3 is 13 residues long.

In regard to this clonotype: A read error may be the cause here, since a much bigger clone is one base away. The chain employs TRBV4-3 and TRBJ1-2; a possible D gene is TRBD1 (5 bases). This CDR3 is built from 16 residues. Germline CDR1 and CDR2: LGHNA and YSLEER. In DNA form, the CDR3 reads TGCACCAGCAGCCAAGGACCCGGGGACGATTTCTATGGCTACACCTTC. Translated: CTSSQGPGDDFYGYTF.

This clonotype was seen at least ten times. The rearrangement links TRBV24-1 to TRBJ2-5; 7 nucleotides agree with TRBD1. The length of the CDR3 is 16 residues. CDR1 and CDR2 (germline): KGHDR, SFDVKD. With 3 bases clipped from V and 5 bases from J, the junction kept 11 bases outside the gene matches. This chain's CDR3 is CATSDPTGVGEETQYF. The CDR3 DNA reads TGTGCCACCAGTGATCCAACAGGGGTGGGTGAGGAGACCCAGTACTTC.

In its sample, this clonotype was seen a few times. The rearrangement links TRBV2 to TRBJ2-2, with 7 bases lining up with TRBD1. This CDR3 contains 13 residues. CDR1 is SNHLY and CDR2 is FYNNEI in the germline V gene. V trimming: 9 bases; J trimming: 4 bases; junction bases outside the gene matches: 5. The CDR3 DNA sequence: TGTGCCAGGACAGGGATCAGCACCGGGGAGCTGTTTTTT. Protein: CARTGISTGELFF.

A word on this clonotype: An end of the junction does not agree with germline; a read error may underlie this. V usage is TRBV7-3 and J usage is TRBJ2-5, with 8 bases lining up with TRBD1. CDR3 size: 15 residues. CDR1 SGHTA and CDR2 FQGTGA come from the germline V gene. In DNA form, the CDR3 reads TGCGCCAGCAGACCGACAGGGGCCTACCAAGAGACCCAGTACTTC. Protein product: CASRPTGAYQETQYF.

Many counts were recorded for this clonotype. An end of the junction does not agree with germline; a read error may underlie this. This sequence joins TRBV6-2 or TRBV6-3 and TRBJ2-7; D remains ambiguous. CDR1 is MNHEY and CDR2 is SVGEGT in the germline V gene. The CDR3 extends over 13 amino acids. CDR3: CASSNFGPYGQYF. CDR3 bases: TGTGCCAGCTCCAATTTTGGGCCATACGGGCAGTACTTC.

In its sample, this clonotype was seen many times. CDR3 bases: TGTGCCAGCAGTTTTTCGGGACACCACAAGTACGAGCAGTACTTC. It is translated as CASSFSGHHKYEQYF. The genes are TRBV12-3 or TRBV12-4 and TRBJ2-7, with D perhaps matching TRBD1 (6 bases). Trimming took off 3 bases at V and 4 bases at J, with 16 bases between the two ends. This CDR3 is built from 15 residues.

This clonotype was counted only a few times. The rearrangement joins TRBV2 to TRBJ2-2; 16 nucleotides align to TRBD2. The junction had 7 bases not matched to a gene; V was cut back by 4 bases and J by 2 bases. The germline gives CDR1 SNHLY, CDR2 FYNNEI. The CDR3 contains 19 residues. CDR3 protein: CASSGGTSGRAINTGELFF. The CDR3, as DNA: TGTGCCAGCAGTGGAGGGACTAGCGGGAGGGCCATAAACACCGGGGAGCTGTTTTTT.

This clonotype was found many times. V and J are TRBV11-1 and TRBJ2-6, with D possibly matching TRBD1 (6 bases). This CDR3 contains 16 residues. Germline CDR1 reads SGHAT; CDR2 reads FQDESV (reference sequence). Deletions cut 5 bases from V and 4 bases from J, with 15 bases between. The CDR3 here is CASSAHRVPGANVLTF. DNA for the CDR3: TGTGCCAGCAGCGCTCACAGGGTCCCCGGGGCCAACGTCCTGACTTTC.

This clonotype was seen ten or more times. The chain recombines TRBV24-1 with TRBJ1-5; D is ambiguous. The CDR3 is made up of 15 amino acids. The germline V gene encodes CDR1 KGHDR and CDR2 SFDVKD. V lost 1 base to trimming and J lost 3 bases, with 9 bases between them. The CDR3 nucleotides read TGTGCCACCAGTGATTTTGGTGGAATCAATCAGCCCCAGCATTTT. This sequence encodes CATSDFGGINQPQHF.